What follows are 27 T cell receptor beta chains derived from one specimen sequenced in a study of blood T cell repertoires in COVID-19. The data were produced by immunoSEQ multiplex PCR, yet TCRdb's version contains in-frame clones alone and is incomplete. There are 400,000 to 450,000 clones in the sample; about 90% occur only once, and more than 0.55% lies in the top ten. The source material was PBMCs or T cells enriched from blood (not recorded which). These receptors came from a man aged 18 to 29 who had recovered from COVID-19.

This clone was seen once. The chain uses TRBV5-1 and TRBJ2-1; D not certain. V lost 4 bases and J lost 0, with 8 bases in between. Germline V lookup: CDR1 SGHRS, CDR2 YFSETQ. The CDR3 covers 14 residues. DNA of the CDR3: TGCGCCAGCAGCGAGGAGAGCTCCTACAATGAGCAGTTCTTC. Encoded protein: CASSEESSYNEQFF.

V usage is TRBV5-6 and J usage is TRBJ1-2; TRBD1 aligns across 9 bases. Germline V gene data show CDR1 as SGHDT and CDR2 as YYEEEE. There are 16 residues in the CDR3. V was pared by 1 base and J by 8 bases, with 12 bases of the junction left unmatched. The CDR3 DNA reads TGTGCCAGCAGCTTGAATTTGGGACAGGGAAGTGAAGGCTACACCTTC. Translation: CASSLNLGQGSEGYTF.

The rearrangement uses TRBV19 and TRBJ2-7; D might be TRBD1 (5 bases). V lost 3 bases and J lost 0, with 9 bases in between. CDR1 is LNHDA, CDR2 SQIVND, per germline (reference sequence). The CDR3 runs to 14 residues. The CDR3 reads CASSIGAPSYEQYF. The CDR3 nucleotides read TGTGCCAGTAGTATTGGGGCACCCTCCTACGAGCAGTACTTC.

V and J are TRBV18 and TRBJ1-6; D is ambiguous. Per germline, CDR1 KGHSH and CDR2 LQKENI. The V end lost 1 base, the J end lost 4 bases, and 5 bases lay between the germline ends. The CDR3 is made up of 14 amino acids. CDR3: CASSPREYNSPLHF. For the CDR3, the DNA is TGTGCCAGCTCACCACGGGAGTATAATTCACCCCTCCACTTT. The variable domain in full, with the rest retrieved from reference TRBV18 and TRBJ1-6, is NAGVMQNPRHLVRRRGQEARLRCSPMKGHSHVYWYRQLPEEGLKFMVYLQKENIIDESGMPKERFSAEFPKEGPSILRIQQVVRGDSAAYFCASSPREYNSPLHFGNGTRLTVT.

The rearrangement joins TRBV28 to TRBJ1-5, with TRBD1 matching 7 bases. V lost 5 bases and J lost 2; bases outside the gene matches: 3. The germline V gene has CDR1 MDHEN and CDR2 SYDVKM. The CDR3 is 14 amino acids. The CDR3 sequence is CASSIGQGNQPQHF. The CDR3 coding sequence is TGTGCCAGCAGTATCGGACAGGGCAATCAGCCCCAGCATTTT. The full variable domain, with the rest looked up from reference TRBV28 and TRBJ1-5, is DVKVTQSSRYLVKRTGEKVFLECVQDMDHENMFWYRQDPGLGLRLIYFSYDVKMKEKGDIPEGYSVSREKKERFSLILESASTNQTSMYLCASSIGQGNQPQHFGDGTRLSIL.

In DNA form, the CDR3 reads TGTGCCAGCAGCTTAAGCGGGGGGCTACAAGAGACCCAGTACTTC. It is translated as CASSLSGGLQETQYF. The V gene is TRBV7-3, the J gene TRBJ2-5; 8 bases line up with TRBD2. Germline V gene sequence: CDR1 SGHTA, CDR2 FQGTGA. This CDR3 comprises 15 residues. After removal of 1 base from V and 2 bases from J, the junction contained 3 bases not matched to a gene.

The V call is TRBV19, the J call TRBJ1-5; 7 positions match TRBD1. Trimming took 6 bases from V and 1 from J; bases not matched to a gene: 6. This CDR3 has 15 amino acids. Germline V gene lookup returns CDR1 LNHDA and CDR2 SQIVND (reference sequence). DNA for the CDR3: TGTGCCAGTAGCCCGGGACAGACAAGCAATCAGCCCCAGCATTTT. Protein product: CASSPGQTSNQPQHF.

This chain uses TRBV7-2 with TRBJ2-1, with D possibly matching TRBD2 (6 bases). V gave up 5 bases and J gave up 3 bases, with 14 bases separating them. This CDR3 is built from 15 residues. Germline V gene lookup returns CDR1 SGHTA and CDR2 FQGNSA. CDR3 protein: CASSADRGSYNEQFF. CDR3 in DNA: TGTGCCAGCAGCGCCGACCGGGGGAGCTACAATGAGCAGTTCTTC.

The rearrangement uses TRBV10-3 and TRBJ2-5; 9 bases are a match to TRBD1. There are 14 residues in the CDR3. Looked up from germline, CDR1 is ENHRY and CDR2 is SYGVKD. V lost 3 bases to trimming and J lost 7 bases; unmatched junction nucleotides: 6. CDR3 nucleotides: TGTGCCATCAGTGATCTAGGACAGGGGCCGACCCAGTACTTC. Protein: CAISDLGQGPTQYF.

V usage is TRBV28 and J usage is TRBJ2-7, with D tentatively TRBD2 (6 bases). Germline values: CDR1 MDHEN, CDR2 SYDVKM. This CDR3 comprises 14 residues. V was cut by 4 bases and J by 4 bases, with 14 bases left in between. DNA of the CDR3: TGTGCCAGCAGTTCGGGACTTCAGACGTACGAGCAGTACTTC. Encoded protein: CASSSGLQTYEQYF.

The chain has TRBV28 and TRBJ1-2; no definite D call. Germline V lookup: CDR1 MDHEN, CDR2 SYDVKM. This CDR3 is 15 amino acids long. Trimming took 6 bases from V and 7 from J, leaving 21 bases between them. For the CDR3, the DNA is TGTGCCAGCAGCCCGACGGCCAGCTCGAGGGTTGGCTACACCTTC. Translated, it gives CASSPTASSRVGYTF.

The V gene is TRBV7-6, the J gene TRBJ1-4, with no clear D. Trimming left V 1 base short and J 4 bases short, with 10 bases between. The CDR3 consists of 15 residues. Germline V lookup: CDR1 SGHVS, CDR2 FNYEAQ. In DNA, the CDR3 is TGTGCCAGCAGCTTAGGCGGGCAGGTTAATGAAAAACTGTTTTTT. It codes for CASSLGGQVNEKLFF. The full variable domain, completed using reference TRBV7-6 and TRBJ1-4, is GAGVSQSPRYKVTKRGQDVALRCDPISGHVSLYWYRQALGQGPEFLTYFNYEAQQDKSGLPNDRFSAERPEGSISTLTIQRTEQRDSAMYRCASSLGGQVNEKLFFGSGTQLSVL.

The CDR3 DNA is TGTGCCAGCAGTGAAGGGAGAGGCGGATACTCTGGAAACACCATATATTTT. Translating gives CASSEGRGGYSGNTIYF. The chain uses TRBV2 and TRBJ1-3; D is ambiguous. CDR3 size: 17 residues. CDR1 is SNHLY and CDR2 is FYNNEI in the germline V gene. V lost 1 base, J lost 0 bases, and 13 bases lay in between.

The genes are TRBV7-2 and TRBJ2-7, with D possibly being TRBD2 (6 bases). The CDR3 length is 18 residues. Trimming pared 0 bases from V and 0 bases from J, leaving 18 bases between. The germline V gene has CDR1 SGHTA and CDR2 FQGNSA. The CDR3 sequence is CASSLANVAVTISYEQYF. In nucleotides, the CDR3 is TGTGCCAGCAGCTTAGCCAATGTAGCGGTAACGATCTCCTACGAGCAGTACTTC. Filled out from reference TRBV7-2 and TRBJ2-7, the complete variable domain reads GAGVSQSPSNKVTEKGKDVELRCDPISGHTALYWYRQSLGQGLEFLIYFQGNSAPDKSGLPSDRFSAERTGGSVSTLTIQRTQQEDSAVYLCASSLANVAVTISYEQYFGPGTRLTVT.

The CDR3 loop reads CASSFMVGQGWAEQFF. Here the CDR3 DNA reads TGTGCCAGCAGCTTCATGGTGGGGCAAGGTTGGGCTGAGCAGTTCTTC. The chain links TRBV7-9 to TRBJ2-1, with D possibly matching TRBD1 (5 bases). The CDR3 runs 16 residues. Germline loops: CDR1 SEHNR, CDR2 FQNEAQ (reference sequence). Deletions cut 3 bases from V and 9 bases from J, with 21 bases between.

The chain has TRBV29-1 and TRBJ2-5; 8 bases fit TRBD1. Germline V gene data show CDR1 as SQVTM and CDR2 as ANQGSEA. There are 12 residues in the CDR3. V dropped 7 bases and J dropped 5; count of bases not matched to a gene: 6. DNA of the CDR3: TGCAGCGGTCAACAGGGGGTTGAGACCCAGTACTTC. It encodes CSGQQGVETQYF. Variable domain in full (rest from reference TRBV29-1 and TRBJ2-5): SAVISQKPSRDICQRGTSLTIQCQVDSQVTMMFWYRQQPGQSLTLIATANQGSEATYESGFVIDKFPISRPNLTFSTLTVSNMSPEDSSIYLCSGQQGVETQYFGPGTRLLVL.

The chain employs TRBV2 and TRBJ1-1; 7 bases map to TRBD1. This CDR3 is built from 13 residues. Germline-derived CDR1 and CDR2 are SNHLY and FYNNEI. The ends lost 4 bases at V and 5 bases at J; junction bases unmatched: 4. The CDR3 bases are TGTGCCAGCAGTGGACAGGGTCCAACTGAAGCTTTCTTT. Residues: CASSGQGPTEAFF. The complete variable domain, with remaining parts taken from reference TRBV2 and TRBJ1-1, reads EPEVTQTPSHQVTQMGQEVILRCVPISNHLYFYWYRQILGQKVEFLVSFYNNEISEKSEIFDDQFSVERPDGSNFTLKIRSTKLEDSAMYFCASSGQGPTEAFFGQGTRLTVV.

This chain uses TRBV5-1 with TRBJ2-2, with 7 bases fitting TRBD2. The germline V gene encodes CDR1 SGHRS and CDR2 YFSETQ. The CDR3 sequence is 15 residues long. Losses at the gene ends were 4 bases for V and 2 bases for J; bases not matched to a gene: 5. CDR3 in DNA: TGCGCCAGCAGCGGCGGGACTACAAACACCGGGGAGCTGTTTTTT. Its translation: CASSGGTTNTGELFF.

The chain uses TRBV6-5 and TRBJ1-2; no definite D call. Trimming cost V 8 bases and J 7 bases, with 11 bases left between them. Germline V gene sequence: CDR1 MNHEY, CDR2 SVGAGI. This CDR3 spans 11 amino acids. The CDR3 coding sequence is TGTGCCAGCCGAACGTCGCGTGGCTACACCTTC. This translates into CASRTSRGYTF.

A single count supports this clone. The CDR3 sequence: CASSPPGRNTEAFF. The CDR3 bases are TGTGCCAGCTCACCACCTGGCAGGAACACTGAAGCTTTCTTT. V gene TRBV18 combines with J gene TRBJ1-1; D not resolved. Germline-derived CDR1 and CDR2 are KGHSH and LQKENI. There are 14 residues in the CDR3. Trimming removed 0 bases at V and 1 base at J, with 6 bases between.

The genes are TRBV9 and TRBJ2-2; D perhaps matches TRBD2 (6 bases). The CDR3 sequence is 19 residues long. Germline CDR1 and CDR2: SGDLS and YYNGEE. The V end lost 0 bases, the J end lost 4 bases, and 22 bases lay between the germline ends. CDR3 DNA sequence: TGTGCCAGCAGCGTAGCTGTAGCGGCAAGGAGTAGAGGCACCGGGGAGCTGTTTTTT. It yields the protein CASSVAVAARSRGTGELFF.

The V gene is TRBV11-2, the J gene TRBJ1-1, with 9 bases identical to TRBD1. The V segment lost 5 bases and the J segment 4 bases; nucleotides outside the gene matches: 8. Germline values: CDR1 SGHAT, CDR2 FQNNGV. The CDR3 contains 15 residues. CDR3 region: CASSRTQGAVTEAFF. The CDR3 DNA sequence: TGTGCCAGCAGCCGAACACAGGGGGCGGTCACTGAAGCTTTCTTT.

The count of this clone is one. The chain carries TRBV7-9 and TRBJ1-5, with 8 bases matching TRBD1. The V segment lost 5 bases and the J segment 0 bases; nucleotides outside the gene matches: 12. The CDR3 is 18 amino acids. The germline V gene has CDR1 SEHNR and CDR2 FQNEAQ (reference sequence). CDR3 sequence (DNA): TGTGCCAGCAGCCCTGGGACAGGAAAAACCTATAGCAATCAGCCCCAGCATTTT. Amino acids: CASSPGTGKTYSNQPQHF.

The chain carries TRBV19 and TRBJ2-3; D is unresolved. Germline CDR1 reads LNHDA; CDR2 reads SQIVND (reference sequence). V was shortened by 1 base and J by 8 bases, with 22 bases between the two germline ends. The CDR3 has 17 residues. The CDR3 is CASSIAVPALRGGTQYF. The CDR3 bases are TGTGCCAGTAGTATAGCCGTCCCGGCCCTCCGAGGCGGTACGCAGTATTTT. Variable domain in full (rest from reference TRBV19 and TRBJ2-3): DGGITQSPKYLFRKEGQNVTLSCEQNLNHDAMYWYRQDPGQGLRLIYYSQIVNDFQKGDIAEGYSVSREKKESFPLTVTSAQKNPTAFYLCASSIAVPALRGGTQYFGPGTRLTVL.

This clone showed up just once. The rearrangement joins TRBV29-1 to TRBJ1-1; the D is unclear. The V gene lost 4 bases and the J gene lost 7 bases, with 7 bases spanning the gap. Germline CDR1 SQVTM, CDR2 ANQGSEA. The CDR3 is made up of 10 amino acids. CDR3 sequence reads: CSVGQIEAFF. CDR3 coding DNA: TGCAGCGTTGGGCAGATTGAAGCTTTCTTT. Based on the CDR3 plus reference TRBV29-1 and TRBJ1-1, the full variable domain is SAVISQKPSRDICQRGTSLTIQCQVDSQVTMMFWYRQQPGQSLTLIATANQGSEATYESGFVIDKFPISRPNLTFSTLTVSNMSPEDSSIYLCSVGQIEAFFGQGTRLTVV.

V is TRBV10-2 and J is TRBJ2-5; TRBD2 matches at 7 bases. The CDR3 runs 14 residues. Germline values: CDR1 WSHSY, CDR2 SAAADI. V trimming: 0 bases; J trimming: 5 bases; junction bases outside the gene matches: 3. The CDR3 DNA reads as TGCGCCAGCAGTGAGTCGGGGGGGTACGAGACCCAGTACTTC. It specifies CASSESGGYETQYF.

This chain uses TRBV7-6 with TRBJ2-1; 8 bases are a match to TRBD1. The CDR3 loop spans 14 amino acids. CDR1 SGHVS and CDR2 FNYEAQ come from the germline V gene. With 5 bases clipped from V and 10 bases from J, the junction kept 10 bases outside the gene matches. CDR3 coding DNA: TGTGCCAGCAGCCCAGACGACAGGGGACACGAGCAGTTCTTC. Protein: CASSPDDRGHEQFF.